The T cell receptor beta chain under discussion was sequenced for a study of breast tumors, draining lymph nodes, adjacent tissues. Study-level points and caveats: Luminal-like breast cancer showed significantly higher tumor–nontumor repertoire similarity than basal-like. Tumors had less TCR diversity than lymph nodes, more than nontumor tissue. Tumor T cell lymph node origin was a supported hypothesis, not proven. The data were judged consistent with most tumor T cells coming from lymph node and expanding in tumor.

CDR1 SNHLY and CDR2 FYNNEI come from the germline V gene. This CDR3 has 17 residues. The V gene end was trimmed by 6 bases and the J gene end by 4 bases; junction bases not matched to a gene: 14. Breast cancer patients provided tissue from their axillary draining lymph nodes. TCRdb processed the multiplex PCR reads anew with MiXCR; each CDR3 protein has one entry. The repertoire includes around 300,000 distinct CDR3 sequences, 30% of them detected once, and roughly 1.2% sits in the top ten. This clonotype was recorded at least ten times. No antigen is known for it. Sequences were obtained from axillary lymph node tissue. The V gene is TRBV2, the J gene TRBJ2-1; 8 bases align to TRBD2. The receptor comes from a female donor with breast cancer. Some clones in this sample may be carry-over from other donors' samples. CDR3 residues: CASRTLLAGGHYNEQFF. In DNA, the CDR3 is TGTGCCAGCAGGACCCTCTTGGCGGGAGGCCATTACAATGAGCAGTTCTTC. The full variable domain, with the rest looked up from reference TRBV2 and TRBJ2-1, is EPEVTQTPSHQVTQMGQEVILRCVPISNHLYFYWYRQILGQKVEFLVSFYNNEISEKSEIFDDQFSVERPDGSNFTLKIRSTKLEDSAMYFCASRTLLAGGHYNEQFFGPGTRLTVL.